Listed below are T cell receptor beta chains from one sample, sequenced in a study of TIL therapy for anti-PD-1-resistant metastatic lung cancer. This table comes from immunoSEQ multiplex PCR, and its TCRdb copy is limited to in-frame clones, with some not included. This sample has 15,000 to 20,000 clones, with about four fifths found just once. The sample was blood, taken at baseline. The source is a person aged 25-80 years with non-small cell lung cancer. Both conserved end residues are part of each CDR3. Each record gives: V gene, J gene, D gene, clone size, CDR3 DNA, CDR3 protein. The D gene is left open where the match is weak. The size field is filled for only some rows; it gives once, few, many or a size class.

V: TRBV18; J: TRBJ1-1; D: NA; size: few; DNA: TGTGCCAGCTCACCATGGGGGAACACTGAAGCTTTCTTT; CDR3: CASSPWGNTEAFF
V: TRBV7-2; J: TRBJ1-1; D: NA; size: NA; DNA: TGTGCCAGCGGATCGTCAGTGAACACTGAAGCTTTCTTT; CDR3: CASGSSVNTEAFF
V: TRBV28; J: TRBJ1-1; D: NA; size: NA; DNA: TGTGCCAGCAGTTCGCTATATCGCTGGGCTTTCTTT; CDR3: CASSSLYRWAFF
V: TRBV6-5; J: TRBJ1-2; D: NA; size: NA; DNA: TGTGCCAGCAGTTACTCGCAGGGCCCCCACTATGGCTACACCTTC; CDR3: CASSYSQGPHYGYTF
V: TRBV6-5; J: TRBJ1-5; D: TRBD1; size: NA; DNA: TGTGCCAGCAGCCGCCAGGGGGAAACCAATCAGCCCCAGCATTTT; CDR3: CASSRQGETNQPQHF
V: TRBV18; J: TRBJ1-3; D: NA; size: once; DNA: TGTGCCAGCTCACCTAGAAGGACAGCCGGACCTGGAAACACCATATATTTT; CDR3: CASSPRRTAGPGNTIYF
V: TRBV4-3; J: TRBJ1-4; D: NA; size: NA; DNA: TGCGCCAGCAGCCAAGCTGGGTATGAAAAACTGTTTTTT; CDR3: CASSQAGYEKLFF
V: TRBV6-5; J: TRBJ2-7; D: NA; size: NA; DNA: TGTGCCAGCAGTAGGCGGTTAACCCCCTACGAGCAGTACTTC; CDR3: CASSRRLTPYEQYF
V: TRBV21-1; J: TRBJ2-3; D: NA; size: NA; DNA: TGTGCCAGCAGCAAAAGGGAGAAGCGGGGGGTTACTGGCCCCTCTACAGATACGCAGTATTTT; CDR3: CASSKREKRGVTGPSTDTQYF
V: TRBV21-1; J: TRBJ2-1; D: NA; size: NA; DNA: TGTGCCAGCAGCAAAGGAGGACTAGCGGGAGGGTCGTATGAGCAGTTCTTC; CDR3: CASSKGGLAGGSYEQFF
V: TRBV7-2; J: TRBJ1-5; D: NA; size: NA; DNA: TGTGCCAGCAGCTTAGAGGCAGGGGAGGGTCAGCCCCAGCATTTT; CDR3: CASSLEAGEGQPQHF
V: TRBV9; J: TRBJ1-3; D: NA; size: once; DNA: TGTGCCAGCAGTGCCTCACGGGCGCTGACTGGAAACACCATATATTTT; CDR3: CASSASRALTGNTIYF
V: TRBV27; J: TRBJ1-1; D: TRBD1; size: few; DNA: TGTGCCAGCAGAAGGACAGGGAGGACTGAAGCTTTCTTT; CDR3: CASRRTGRTEAFF
V: TRBV5-4; J: TRBJ1-2; D: NA; size: NA; DNA: TGTGCCAGCAGCTTATCAGGGGAGGACTATGGCTACACCTTC; CDR3: CASSLSGEDYGYTF
V: TRBV11-3; J: TRBJ2-3; D: NA; size: NA; DNA: TGTGCCAGCAGCCCGCGGGACCTCACAGATACGCAGTATTTT; CDR3: CASSPRDLTDTQYF
V: TRBV28; J: TRBJ1-1; D: NA; size: once; DNA: TGTGCCAGCAGCCGACATTCGCCGACGAACACTGAAGCTTTCTTT; CDR3: CASSRHSPTNTEAFF
V: TRBV5-1; J: TRBJ2-7; D: TRBD2; size: NA; DNA: TGCGCCAGCAGCAGCCGGGACGGGGGGTCCTACGAGCAGTACTTC; CDR3: CASSSRDGGSYEQYF
V: TRBV29-1; J: TRBJ1-4; D: NA; size: NA; DNA: TGCAGCGTTGGGGGGGCAGGGCCCTTCAACTACCTGTTTTTT; CDR3: CSVGGAGPFNYLFF
V: TRBV19; J: TRBJ2-3; D: TRBD1; size: NA; DNA: TGTGCCAGTAGTATAGATCAGGGGGGCACAGATACGCAGTATTTT; CDR3: CASSIDQGGTDTQYF
V: TRBV19; J: TRBJ1-1; D: NA; size: once; DNA: TGTGCCAGTAGTATCATCTACACCGACACTGAAGCTTTCTTT; CDR3: CASSIIYTDTEAFF
V: TRBV11-2; J: TRBJ2-1; D: TRBD1; size: NA; DNA: TGTGCCAGCAGCTCCTCGGTGGTGGGTCGGGACAGTACCTACAATGAGCAGTTCTTC; CDR3: CASSSSVVGRDSTYNEQFF
V: TRBV18; J: TRBJ1-6; D: TRBD1; size: NA; DNA: TGTGCCAGCTCACCTAGACAGGGGCTGGGATCACCCCTCCACTTT; CDR3: CASSPRQGLGSPLHF
V: TRBV11-1; J: TRBJ1-6; D: NA; size: NA; DNA: TGTGCCAGCAGCTTAAGGGGAACCAATTCACCCCTCCACTTT; CDR3: CASSLRGTNSPLHF
V: TRBV11-3; J: TRBJ2-7; D: TRBD1; size: NA; DNA: TGTGCCAGCAGCTTCGGACAGGGGCCGACCTACGAGCAGTACTTC; CDR3: CASSFGQGPTYEQYF
V: TRBV11-1; J: TRBJ2-7; D: NA; size: NA; DNA: TGTGCCAGCAGCTGGGACGTGAGCTCCTACGAGCAGTACTTC; CDR3: CASSWDVSSYEQYF
V: TRBV11-2; J: TRBJ2-1; D: NA; size: once; DNA: TGTGCCAGCAGCCCCCGAGGGGGGGCCGACTACAATGAGCAGTTCTTC; CDR3: CASSPRGGADYNEQFF
V: TRBV6-1; J: TRBJ2-3; D: NA; size: NA; DNA: TGTGCCAGCAGTGACGTGGGGTTTTTGACAGATACGCAGTATTTT; CDR3: CASSDVGFLTDTQYF
V: TRBV29-1; J: TRBJ2-5; D: TRBD1; size: NA; DNA: TGCAGCGTTACCGACAGGGGGGGAGAGACCCAGTACTTC; CDR3: CSVTDRGGETQYF
V: TRBV21-1; J: TRBJ2-2; D: NA; size: NA; DNA: TGTGCCAGCAGTCCCTGGGTGCCGAACACCGGGGAGCTGTTTTTT; CDR3: CASSPWVPNTGELFF
V: TRBV2; J: TRBJ2-3; D: NA; size: NA; DNA: TGTGCCAGCAGTGATCAGTGGAGGGGTACGCAGTATTTT; CDR3: CASSDQWRGTQYF
V: TRBV2; J: TRBJ1-4; D: TRBD1; size: NA; DNA: TGTGCCAGCAGTTCGAGCCCGGGACAGGGGGTTGAAAAACTGTTTTTT; CDR3: CASSSSPGQGVEKLFF
V: TRBV7-9; J: TRBJ2-1; D: TRBD2; size: NA; DNA: TGTGCCAGCAGCTTAGCAAGCGGGGGAAACAATGAGCAGTTCTTC; CDR3: CASSLASGGNNEQFF
V: TRBV5-6; J: TRBJ2-7; D: NA; size: once; DNA: TGTGCCAGCAGCTTGTTCCAGGGGGGGTCCTACGAGCAGTACTTC; CDR3: CASSLFQGGSYEQYF
V: TRBV11-1; J: TRBJ2-1; D: TRBD2; size: NA; DNA: TGTGCCAGCAGCTTAAGGGGAGGCGGGAGGATTACAAATGAGCAGTTCTTC; CDR3: CASSLRGGGRITNEQFF
V: TRBV7-6; J: TRBJ2-3; D: NA; size: NA; DNA: TGTGCCAGCAGACTCGGAGGACTCTTTGGCACAGATACGCAGTATTTT; CDR3: CASRLGGLFGTDTQYF
V: TRBV5-8; J: TRBJ1-2; D: TRBD1; size: few; DNA: TGTGCCAGCACTCAGCTAAGGGGGCCTAACTATGGCTACACCTTC; CDR3: CASTQLRGPNYGYTF
V: TRBV5-8; J: TRBJ2-5; D: NA; size: NA; DNA: TGTGCCAGCAGCTTGGAAGAGACCCAGTACTTC; CDR3: CASSLEETQYF
V: TRBV5-4; J: TRBJ1-1; D: TRBD1; size: NA; DNA: TGTGCCAGCAGCAGGACAGGGGAAACTGAAGCTTTCTTT; CDR3: CASSRTGETEAFF
V: TRBV7-3; J: TRBJ2-1; D: NA; size: NA; DNA: TGTGCCAGCAGCTTAGGACCGTACAATGAGCAGTTCTTC; CDR3: CASSLGPYNEQFF
V: TRBV19; J: TRBJ1-1; D: NA; size: NA; DNA: TGTGCCAGTGTACAGGGATGGGACACTGAAGCTTTCTTT; CDR3: CASVQGWDTEAFF
V: TRBV5-6; J: TRBJ2-1; D: TRBD1; size: NA; DNA: TGTGCCAGCAGCCCCCGGACAGGAACCTACAATGAGCAGTTCTTC; CDR3: CASSPRTGTYNEQFF
V: TRBV15; J: TRBJ1-3; D: NA; size: NA; DNA: TGTGCCACCAGCAGGGACAGCCGCCTCTCTGGAAACACCATATATTTT; CDR3: CATSRDSRLSGNTIYF
V: TRBV27; J: TRBJ1-2; D: NA; size: NA; DNA: TGTGCCAGCAGTGGGGACTATGGCTACACCTTC; CDR3: CASSGDYGYTF
V: TRBV28; J: TRBJ1-1; D: TRBD1; size: NA; DNA: TGTGCCAGCACCCAACCCCTGACAGGGCGGGGGGACACTGAAGCTTTCTTT; CDR3: CASTQPLTGRGDTEAFF
V: TRBV7-2; J: TRBJ2-5; D: NA; size: NA; DNA: TGTGCCAGCAGTTCCGAGGGAACCCAGTACTTC; CDR3: CASSSEGTQYF
V: TRBV7-9; J: TRBJ1-4; D: TRBD1; size: once; DNA: TGTGCCAGCAGCTTAGACAGGGGGCTTACTAATGAAAAACTGTTTTTT; CDR3: CASSLDRGLTNEKLFF
V: TRBV25-1; J: TRBJ2-5; D: NA; size: NA; DNA: TGTGCCAGCAGTGATCATAAGGGGGGGGTATTGACCAAAGAGACCCAGTACTTC; CDR3: CASSDHKGGVLTKETQYF
V: TRBV18; J: TRBJ2-3; D: NA; size: NA; DNA: TGTGCCAGCTCACCGGCGGCTACAGATACGCAGTATTTT; CDR3: CASSPAATDTQYF
V: TRBV5-1; J: TRBJ2-7; D: NA; size: NA; DNA: TGCGCCAGCAGCCAGGTGATTGCCGGCTCCTACGAGCAGTACTTC; CDR3: CASSQVIAGSYEQYF
V: TRBV5-1; J: TRBJ2-3; D: NA; size: once; DNA: TGCGCCAGCAGCTCGGGACGGGTCACAGATACGCAGTATTTT; CDR3: CASSSGRVTDTQYF
V: TRBV6-5; J: TRBJ1-4; D: TRBD1; size: NA; DNA: TGTGCCAGCAGTTCCGGGACAGAAGTTGAAAAACTGTTTTTT; CDR3: CASSSGTEVEKLFF
V: TRBV7-6; J: TRBJ1-2; D: NA; size: NA; DNA: TGTGCCAGCAGCTTAGCCAGGGACAATGGCTACACCTTC; CDR3: CASSLARDNGYTF
V: TRBV5-5; J: TRBJ2-1; D: TRBD1; size: NA; DNA: TGTGCCAGCAGCTTCACAGGGGACAATGAGCAGTTCTTC; CDR3: CASSFTGDNEQFF
V: TRBV6-5; J: TRBJ1-6; D: NA; size: once; DNA: TGTGCCAGCAGCCGGACGGATTATAATTCACCCCTCCACTTT; CDR3: CASSRTDYNSPLHF
V: TRBV5-4; J: TRBJ1-1; D: NA; size: NA; DNA: TGTGCCAGCAGCTTGGCCACGCCCCCGAACACTGAAGCTTTCTTT; CDR3: CASSLATPPNTEAFF
V: TRBV2; J: TRBJ1-4; D: NA; size: NA; DNA: TGTGCCAGCAGTGGCAGCGCAACTAATGAAAAACTGTTTTTT; CDR3: CASSGSATNEKLFF
V: TRBV30; J: TRBJ1-4; D: TRBD1; size: NA; DNA: TGTGCCTGGAGTGACAGGGGGGGAGAAAAACTGTTTTTT; CDR3: CAWSDRGGEKLFF
V: TRBV5-1; J: TRBJ1-2; D: NA; size: NA; DNA: TGCGCCAGTAACCCCGCGGGGGGGGCCCGCCTCTATGGCTACACCTTC; CDR3: CASNPAGGARLYGYTF
V: TRBV29-1; J: TRBJ1-2; D: NA; size: NA; DNA: TGCAGCGTTGAAGGTGGGGACACCTATGGCTACACCTTC; CDR3: CSVEGGDTYGYTF
V: TRBV7-2; J: TRBJ1-5; D: NA; size: once; DNA: TGTGCCAGCAGCTTATCTAGTCAAGGCAATCAGCCCCAGCATTTT; CDR3: CASSLSSQGNQPQHF